Below, 2 T cell receptor beta chains from the same sample are listed, as sequenced in a study of shared clonotypes between healthy human individuals. The assay was immunoSEQ multiplex PCR, and TCRdb's table has in-frame clones only and misses some. Seen here are millions of clones, 85% to 95% observed once, and the top ten hold about 0.13%. The sequenced material came from naive CD4+ T cells sorted from blood. Described subset: CD45RA+ positively selected. All receptors come from a man aged 18-30 years in good health.

The J gene is TRBJ2-1, the V gene TRBV7-2, with 9 bases fitting TRBD2. The CDR3 loop spans 15 amino acids. J lost 7 bases, V lost 1 base, and 5 bases had no gene match. Germline CDR1 and CDR2: SGHTA and FQGNSA. The CDR3 DNA is TGTGCCAGCAGCTTAGTCCCAGCGGGGGGAAATGAGCAGTTCTTC. Protein product: CASSLVPAGGNEQFF.

The sample holds one count of this clone. The J gene is TRBJ2-7, the V gene TRBV27; 9 bases agree with TRBD1. The CDR3 sequence is 15 residues long. V lost 5 bases, J lost 4 bases, and 9 bases stayed unmatched. Germline CDR1 reads MNHEY; CDR2 reads SMNVEV (reference sequence). Here the CDR3 DNA reads TGTGCCAGCAGTGTCGGACAGGGGTTCGCGTACGAGCAGTACTTC. Amino acid sequence: CASSVGQGFAYEQYF.